One and the same sample provided the 9 T cell receptor beta chains below, sequenced in a study of blood T cell repertoires in COVID-19. TCRdb's copy holds only in-frame clones and misses some; the assay was immunoSEQ multiplex PCR. The repertoire holds a few hundred thousand clones, 80% to 90% seen once, with 2.4% in the top ten. Sequencing input: PBMCs or T cells enriched from blood (not recorded which). These receptors all stem from a woman between 18 and 30 years old who had recovered from COVID-19.

The genes are TRBV5-1 and TRBJ1-2; the D is unclear. V was trimmed by 0 bases and J by 0 bases, leaving 9 bases between them. The CDR3 extends over 15 amino acids. Germline CDR1 is SGHRS and CDR2 is YFSETQ. CDR3 amino acids: CASSLVTGANYGYTF. CDR3 in DNA: TGCGCCAGCAGCTTGGTGACGGGTGCTAACTATGGCTACACCTTC. Combining the CDR3 with reference TRBV5-1 and TRBJ1-2 gives the whole variable domain KAGVTQTPRYLIKTRGQQVTLSCSPISGHRSVSWYQQTPGQGLQFLFEYFSETQRNKGNFPGRFSGRQFSNSRSEMNVSTLELGDSALYLCASSLVTGANYGYTFGSGTRLTVV.

The CDR3: CASSELGAGNSPLHF. The CDR3 DNA sequence: TGTGCCAGCAGTGAATTGGGGGCAGGGAATTCACCCCTCCACTTT. This rearrangement joins TRBV2 to TRBJ1-6; D is perhaps TRBD1 (6 bases). This CDR3 contains 15 residues. The V gene lost 2 bases and the J gene lost 7 bases, with 12 bases spanning the gap. CDR1 and CDR2 (germline): SNHLY, FYNNEI.

The chain couples TRBV11-2 to TRBJ1-3, with 7 bases lining up with TRBD1. The CDR3 spans 16 residues. Germline assignment: CDR1 SGHAT and CDR2 FQNNGV. The V and J ends lost 3 bases and 2 bases, in that order; junction bases with no gene match: 7. The CDR3 DNA sequence: TGTGCCAGCAGCTTCACAGGGGTGCAAGCTGGAAACACCATATATTTT. Its translation: CASSFTGVQAGNTIYF.

In DNA form, the CDR3 reads TGCGCCAGCAGCTATCGACAGGGGGGCACTGAAGCTTTCTTT. Protein sequence: CASSYRQGGTEAFF. The V and J genes are TRBV5-1 and TRBJ1-1; TRBD1 aligns across 9 bases. The germline gives CDR1 SGHRS, CDR2 YFSETQ. CDR3 length equals 14 residues. J lost 4 bases, V lost 3 bases, and 4 bases had no gene match.

The chain links TRBV5-1 to TRBJ1-1; 7 bases agree with TRBD1. Germline trimming cut 4 bases from V and 7 bases from J; bases unmatched to any gene: 1. This CDR3 has 11 amino acids. Germline V gene lookup returns CDR1 SGHRS and CDR2 YFSETQ. DNA of the CDR3: TGCGCCAGCAGCAGGGACAGTGAAGCTTTCTTT. This sequence encodes CASSRDSEAFF.

The rearrangement links TRBV5-1 to TRBJ1-2; D may be TRBD1 (6 bases). Germline CDR1 is SGHRS and CDR2 is YFSETQ. The ends were cut back, 0 bases at V and 4 bases at J, with 10 bases in the middle. CDR3 length equals 14 residues. The CDR3 DNA reads TGCGCCAGCAGCTTGGAGGAGACAGGCTATGGCTACACCTTC. Its protein product is CASSLEETGYGYTF.

The chain carries TRBV18 and TRBJ1-1, with 11 bases aligning to TRBD1. Looked up from germline, CDR1 is KGHSH and CDR2 is LQKENI. V trimming: 3 bases; J trimming: 5 bases; junction bases outside the gene matches: 5. The CDR3 length is 15 residues. The CDR3 sequence: CASSPGQGAQTEAFF. The CDR3 DNA is TGTGCCAGCTCACCCGGACAGGGGGCGCAGACTGAAGCTTTCTTT.

The chain recombines TRBV6-5 with TRBJ1-5; D not certain. V dropped 5 bases and J dropped 2 bases, with 4 bases sitting between them. The germline CDR1 and CDR2 sequences are MNHEY and SVGAGI. CDR3 length equals 12 residues. The CDR3 nucleotides are TGTGCCAGCAGTCGGGGCAATCAGCCCCAGCATTTT. Amino acid sequence: CASSRGNQPQHF.

The genes are TRBV2 and TRBJ2-2; TRBD2 matches 7 bases. V was clipped by 4 bases and J by 1 base; unmatched bases: 6. The CDR3 sequence is 16 residues long. Germline values: CDR1 SNHLY, CDR2 FYNNEI. CDR3 nucleotides: TGTGCCAGCAGTGCGGTCCTAGCGGTGAACACCGGGGAGCTGTTTTTT. Its translation is CASSAVLAVNTGELFF.